This TCR beta chain was obtained from a study of T cells expressing NK-cell markers. The CDR3 covers 11 residues. CDR1 MDHEN and CDR2 SYDVKM come from the germline V gene. On this clonotype itself: Its specificity is not known.

Making the TCR beta cDNA relied on 5'RACE template switching with UMIs. TCRdb re-called the 5' RACE reads, yielding one record per CDR3 amino acid sequence without DNA. Found here are about 150,000 distinct CDR3 sequences; the top ten clones hold around a third. General study findings and limits: Whether expanded NKG2C+ T cell clones were HCMV specific stayed uncertain. The contribution of dominant NKG2C+ clonotypes to CD8+ T cells in about 6 donors was roughly 1.0-7.5%. These same clonotypes (in four donors) also led the CD3+CD56-NKG2C+ fraction.

This sequence joins TRBV28 and TRBJ1-2. Material for sequencing was blood T cells: a sorted CD56 or NKG2C T cell subset, CD4+ or CD8+ T cells, or bulk PBMC T cells (not recorded which). The receptor was derived from a woman in her 50s in good health. This CDR3 reads CASNYMGGYTF.